The 13 T cell receptor beta chains listed next were all sequenced from one sample in a study of blood T cell repertoires in COVID-19 (TCRdb year 2020). To prepare the library, the immunoSEQ multiplex PCR assay was applied. TCRdb took over this immuneACCESS table, retaining in-frame rearrangements with V and J assigned. Such tables are incomplete; in checked studies, under half of the missing clones stem from an unresolved V gene, and the remainder is unexplained. The sample table holds 250,000 to 300,000 clones, of which approximately 91% were seen once. About 2.5% of the sample rests with the top ten. Sequencing input: PBMCs or T cells enriched from blood (not recorded which). Every receptor here comes from a woman aged 40 to 55 with acute COVID-19.

This clone was observed a single time. This chain links TRBV19 with TRBJ2-7, with 12 bases fitting TRBD1. The length of the CDR3 is 16 residues. Germline V gene sequence: CDR1 LNHDA, CDR2 SQIVND (reference sequence). V lost 9 bases, J lost 6 bases, and 15 bases stayed unmatched. CDR3 residues: CASSRLMGQGAREQYF. CDR3 nucleotide sequence: TGTGCCAGCAGTCGATTAATGGGACAGGGGGCGCGCGAGCAGTACTTC.

This rearrangement joins TRBV21-1 to TRBJ2-7; TRBD1 reflects the table's D call only, with no check against the DNA. TRBV21-1 is assigned pseudogene status. This CDR3 is built from 20 residues. CDR3 sequence (DNA): TGTGCCAGCAGAAGATCGGGAAACCGGGACAGGAGGGTGACGGGTGACGAGCAGTACTTC. It yields the protein CASRRSGNRDRRVTGDEQYF.

On this clone itself: The junction shows a germline mismatch at one end, possibly a read error. V gene TRBV28 combines with J gene TRBJ1-1; TRBD1 matches 8 bases. The CDR3 consists of 14 residues. The germline gives CDR1 MDHEN, CDR2 SYDVKM. The CDR3 sequence: CASSLGQGASPTTF. For the CDR3, the DNA is TGTGCCAGCAGTTTAGGGCAGGGGGCGTCTCCAACAACATTT.

V gene TRBV27 combines with J gene TRBJ2-7; TRBD1 aligns across 9 bases. CDR3 length: 16 amino acids. Germline V gene lookup returns CDR1 MNHEY and CDR2 SMNVEV (reference sequence). J gave up 4 bases and V 4 bases, and 11 bases lay outside the gene matches. CDR3 nucleotides: TGTGCCAGCAGTTGGGCCCCGACAGGGGGTGGGTACGAGCAGTACTTC. The encoded protein is CASSWAPTGGGYEQYF.

This chain connects TRBV12-5 to TRBJ2-3, with 10 bases matching TRBD2. V was pared by 7 bases and J by 3 bases, with 13 bases of the junction left unmatched. The CDR3 spans 17 residues. Germline loops: CDR1 LGHNT, CDR2 FRNRAP. The CDR3 coding sequence is TGTGCTAGTGAACGGGGGGTTTTGACTAGCGGGACAGATACGCAGTATTTT. It yields the protein CASERGVLTSGTDTQYF.

This clone was found once. This chain joins TRBV7-2 and TRBJ2-3, with D perhaps matching TRBD1 (5 bases). V lost 1 base to trimming and J lost 4 bases, with 9 bases between them. Germline CDR1 SGHTA, CDR2 FQGNSA. The CDR3 is made up of 14 amino acids. CDR3 sequence (DNA): TGTGCCAGCAGCTTAGGAAAGGGGCCAGATACGCAGTATTTT. Protein: CASSLGKGPDTQYF. The full variable domain, completed using reference TRBV7-2 and TRBJ2-3, is GAGVSQSPSNKVTEKGKDVELRCDPISGHTALYWYRQSLGQGLEFLIYFQGNSAPDKSGLPSDRFSAERTGGSVSTLTIQRTQQEDSAVYLCASSLGKGPDTQYFGPGTRLTVL.

Only a few counts were recorded for this clone. The chain recombines TRBV2 with TRBJ2-7; 7 bases map to TRBD1. CDR1 and CDR2 (germline): SNHLY, FYNNEI. The V gene end was trimmed by 8 bases and the J gene end by 5 bases; junction bases not matched to a gene: 6. CDR3 length: 12 residues. CDR3 sequence (DNA): TGTGCCAGCTGCCCCGACAGGGACGAGCAGTACTTC. Its protein is CASCPDRDEQYF.

The chain is built from TRBV24-1 and TRBJ2-3, with a weak D call TRBD1 (6 bases). The V gene's germline CDR1 is KGHDR and CDR2 SFDVKD. Trimming shortened V by 3 bases and J by 2 bases, and 17 bases separated the two germline ends. This CDR3 is 17 amino acids long. DNA of the CDR3: TGTGCCACCAGTGATGCCCCAGGGGTCGGGAACACAGATACGCAGTATTTT. Protein product: CATSDAPGVGNTDTQYF.

The rearrangement joins TRBV19 to TRBJ1-6; unclear D gene. Trimming removed 6 bases at V and 7 bases at J, with 13 bases between. The CDR3 extends over 14 amino acids. CDR1 and CDR2 from the germline V gene are LNHDA and SQIVND (reference sequence). CDR3 sequence reads: CASSPTDYNSPLHF. The CDR3, as DNA: TGTGCCAGTAGCCCAACAGATTACAATTCACCCCTCCACTTT.

V and J are TRBV11-3 and TRBJ2-1, with D possibly TRBD2 on 6 matching bases. V lost 0 bases, J lost 0 bases, and 9 bases lay in between. This CDR3 is 16 amino acids long. Germline CDR1 SGHNT, CDR2 YENEEA. CDR3 region: CASSLESGHSYNEQFF. The CDR3 nucleotides are TGTGCCAGCAGCTTAGAGAGCGGGCACTCCTACAATGAGCAGTTCTTC.

Remarks on this clone: The same CDR3 is also encoded by other DNA sequences in this sample. This sequence joins TRBV12-3 or TRBV12-4 and TRBJ1-1, with D possibly being TRBD1 (5 bases). V was pared by 2 bases and J by 7 bases, with 5 bases between. The CDR3 has 11 residues. Here the CDR3 DNA reads TGTGCCAGCAGTTTAAGGGGTGAAGCTTTCTTT. Protein product: CASSLRGEAFF.

V usage is TRBV18 and J usage is TRBJ2-5, with D perhaps matching TRBD2 (6 bases). Between the trimmed V and J ends, which lost 2 bases and 5 bases, there was a span of 9 bases. The germline V gene encodes CDR1 KGHSH and CDR2 LQKENI. The CDR3 totals 13 residues. The CDR3 DNA sequence: TGTGCCAGCTCACCAACTAGCCGGGAGACCCAGTACTTC. Its protein is CASSPTSRETQYF. The entire variable domain, with the rest obtained from reference TRBV18 and TRBJ2-5, is as follows: NAGVMQNPRHLVRRRGQEARLRCSPMKGHSHVYWYRQLPEEGLKFMVYLQKENIIDESGMPKERFSAEFPKEGPSILRIQQVVRGDSAAYFCASSPTSRETQYFGPGTRLLVL.

The CDR3 DNA reads TGTGCCAGCACCGCCCGGGACAGCCGTCTGGATACGCAGTATTTT. It specifies CASTARDSRLDTQYF. The gene calls are TRBV9 and TRBJ2-3, with 7 bases lining up with TRBD1. Germline V lookup: CDR1 SGDLS, CDR2 YYNGEE. The CDR3 consists of 15 residues. Trimming cost V 6 bases and J 6 bases; bases outside gene matches: 13.